The source of this T cell receptor (beta chain) is a study of molecular identifiers for immune sequencing clone quantification. Broader study findings: Spiked Jurkat TCR RNA equal to one cell could reportedly be picked out among one million naive cells.

The CDR3 is 14 amino acids. The V gene's germline CDR1 is KGHDR and CDR2 SFDVKD. With 0 bases removed from V and 1 base from J, the gap between germline ends came to 3 bases. Via MiXCR, TCRdb re-called the PCR reads, giving one row per CDR3 protein. The data contain about 320,000 distinct CDR3 sequences, 24% of them singletons. There are many counts of this clonotype. Its specificity is not known. The V gene is TRBV24-1, the J gene TRBJ1-5; the D is unclear. Sequenced input: naive CD8+ T cells from blood, with Jurkat cell RNA spiked in. Specified subset: FACS-sorted CD8+CD4-CCR7+CD45RA+ naive T cells. The origin of this receptor is a human donor in good health. Some libraries in this study had Jurkat cell RNA spiked in. CDR3 residues: CATSDLESNQPQHF. The CDR3 coding sequence is TGTGCCACCAGTGATTTGGAGAGCAATCAGCCCCAGCATTTT.